Below are 5 T cell receptor beta chains sequenced from a single sample in a study of tumor-infiltrating lymphocytes in primary liver carcinoma. DNA and RNA were both co-extracted from approximately 20-30 mg of bulk tissue that had not been sorted. With a constant-region primer, TCR beta cDNA was made from 500 ng of total RNA. Modified slightly, ARM-PCR produced TCR beta libraries over three nested multiplex PCR rounds. Running approximately 10 cycles apiece, the first two PCR rounds relied on TRBV1-TRBV30 forward primers together with a C-beta reverse primer. Each CDR3 protein is one row after TCRdb ran MiXCR on the multiplex PCR reads. The table includes approximately 190,000 distinct CDR3 sequences, around four fifths detected once. The material sequenced was tumor tissue from primary liver carcinoma. The source is a middle-aged man with primary liver carcinoma and hepatitis B virus infection.

The chain has TRBV29-1 and TRBJ2-7; the D is unclear. Looked up from germline, CDR1 is SQVTM and CDR2 is ANQGSEA. This CDR3 is 11 amino acids long. Trimming removed 4 bases from V and 10 bases from J, with 14 bases in between. CDR3: CSVGRSSDQYF. The CDR3 region has the DNA TGCAGCGTTGGACGGTCCAGTGATCAGTACTTC.

About this clonotype itself: A junction end diverges from the germline sequence, so it may reflect a read error. The V gene is TRBV6-2 or TRBV6-3, the J gene TRBJ2-3, with 8 positions matching TRBD1. Germline CDR1 reads MNHEY; CDR2 reads SVGEGT. This CDR3 comprises 16 residues. CDR3 in amino acids: CASSYGDRSWTDTQNF. The CDR3 nucleotides are TGTGCCAGCAGTTACGGGGACAGGAGTTGGACTGATACACAGAATTTT.

A word on this clonotype: A read error may account for a junction end that differs from germline. The chain employs TRBV4-1 and TRBJ2-5; 7 bases map to TRBD1. Germline values: CDR1 MGHRA, CDR2 YSYEKL. The CDR3 is 15 residues long. CDR3: CASSHTGQTQEIQYF. CDR3 nucleotide sequence: TGCGCCAGCAGCCACACGGGACAGACCCAAGAGATCCAGTACTTC.

The V call is TRBV29-1, the J call TRBJ1-1; TRBD1 might be the D (6 bases). The germline CDR1 and CDR2 sequences are SQVTM and ANQGSEA. V dropped 1 base and J dropped 13 bases, with 25 bases sitting between them. The CDR3 loop spans 15 amino acids. CDR3 nucleotide sequence: TGCAGCGTTGAAGTTTGGGGGGCTAGTAGCACTCAAGTTTTCTTT. As protein: CSVEVWGASSTQVFF.

This clonotype was seen a single time. No conserved phenylalanine or tryptophan ends this CDR3, so it is likely a read error. The chain links TRBV5-4 to TRBJ1-1, with D possibly TRBD1 on 6 matching bases. CDR3 length: 14 amino acids. V was cut by 4 bases and J by 3 bases, with 13 bases left in between. The germline gives CDR1 SGHNT, CDR2 YYREEE (reference sequence). The CDR3 spells CASSQQGMDTEAFI. CDR3 coding DNA: TGTGCCAGCAGCCAACAGGGCATGGACACTGAAGCTTTCATT.